These T cell receptor beta chains were read from a single sample in a study of T cells in Graves' hyperthyroidism and ophthalmopathy. MiXCR was run by TCRdb on the multiplex PCR reads, yielding one entry per CDR3 protein. The sample yields roughly 560,000 distinct CDR3 sequences, roughly 14% seen once. Input material: blood. All receptors come from a middle-aged woman with Graves' ophthalmopathy. CDR3s include the opening cysteine and the closing phenylalanine or tryptophan. D genes are given only for firm matches. Some rows mark clone size as missing; the rest say once, few, many or name a class of expanded clone.

j_gene	abundance	d_gene	v_gene	CDR3aa	CDR3nt
TRBJ2-7	-	TRBD2	TRBV20-1	CSGSGLAGSYEQYF	TGCAGTGGTTCTGGACTAGCGGGGTCCTACGAGCAGTACTTC
TRBJ1-1	-	-	TRBV7-2	CASSPPVGRNTEAFF	TGTGCCAGCAGCCCCCCCGTGGGGAGGAACACTGAAGCTTTCTTT
TRBJ1-5	-	TRBD1	TRBV20-1	CSASERGHQPQHF	TGCAGTGCTAGTGAGAGGGGGCACCAGCCCCAGCATTTT
TRBJ2-7	many	-	TRBV20-1	CSATDKTYEQYF	TGCAGTGCTACAGACAAGACCTACGAGCAGTACTTC
TRBJ1-1	many	TRBD1	TRBV30	CAWRHRGPSTEAFF	TGTGCCTGGAGACACAGGGGGCCAAGCACTGAAGCTTTCTTT
TRBJ1-1	many	TRBD1	TRBV6-5	CASSYPRQGLDTEAFF	TGTGCCAGCAGTTACCCCCGACAGGGGTTGGACACTGAAGCTTTCTTT
TRBJ1-1	few	-	TRBV3-1	CASSRTPWRGMNTEAFF	TGTGCCAGCAGCCGGACCCCATGGAGGGGGATGAACACTGAAGCTTTCTTT
TRBJ1-3	many	-	TRBV6-5	CASSYSWARAGNTIYF	TGTGCCAGCAGTTACTCGTGGGCGAGAGCCGGAAACACCATATATTTT
TRBJ2-4	many	-	TRBV6-1	CASSGGVLAKNIQYF	TGTGCCAGCAGTGGGGGGGTACTAGCCAAAAACATTCAGTACTTC
TRBJ2-2	few	-	TRBV3-1	CASGPTGGELFF	TGTGCCAGCGGGCCTACAGGGGGGGAGCTGTTTTTT
TRBJ2-2	many	-	TRBV30	CAWSVGRAELFF	TGTGCCTGGAGTGTTGGGCGGGCGGAGCTGTTTTTT
TRBJ2-7	many	-	TRBV18	CASSPPGPLYEQYF	TGTGCCAGCTCACCACCGGGACCCCTCTACGAGCAGTACTTC
TRBJ1-5	-	-	TRBV19	CASSHRHGLLNQPQHF	TGTGCCAGTAGCCATCGGCACGGACTTCTCAATCAGCCCCAGCATTTT
TRBJ2-7	-	TRBD2	TRBV7-3	CASSLSTAGPYEQYF	TGTGCCAGCAGCTTAAGTACAGCGGGACCCTACGAGCAGTACTTC
TRBJ2-5	many	-	TRBV6-5	CASRGGEGRETQYF	TGTGCCAGCAGGGGGGGTGAGGGGCGAGAGACCCAGTACTTC
TRBJ2-7	many	-	TRBV28	CASSFDRGYYEQYF	TGTGCCAGCAGTTTTGACCGGGGTTACTACGAGCAGTACTTC
TRBJ2-2	many	-	TRBV6-2/TRBV6-3	CASRPSAGELFF	TGTGCCAGCAGGCCCAGTGCCGGGGAGCTGTTTTTT
TRBJ2-7	-	-	TRBV19	CASSAGRDGSYEQYF	TGTGCCAGTAGTGCTGGCAGGGACGGATCCTACGAGCAGTACTTC
TRBJ1-5	many	TRBD1	TRBV11-2	CASSWGGTGGQPQHF	TGTGCCAGCAGCTGGGGGGGGACAGGGGGTCAGCCCCAGCATTTT
TRBJ2-5	-	TRBD1	TRBV20-1	CSAPGGEETQYF	TGCAGTGCCCCAGGGGGCGAAGAGACCCAGTACTTC
TRBJ2-4	once	-	TRBV6-5	CASSYSWLGREAKNIQYF	TGTGCCAGCAGTTACTCGTGGCTGGGACGGGAGGCCAAAAACATTCAGTACTTC
TRBJ2-3	few	TRBD2	TRBV6-5	CASSYSLAGVTDTQYF	TGTGCCAGCAGTTACTCCCTAGCGGGAGTGACAGATACGCAGTATTTT
TRBJ1-2	many	TRBD1	TRBV5-1	CASSPGRSQGAYGYTF	TGCGCCAGCAGCCCCGGTCGGTCGCAGGGGGCCTATGGCTACACCTTC
TRBJ1-5	-	-	TRBV6-2/TRBV6-3	CASSNGWGQPQHF	TGTGCCAGCAGTAACGGTTGGGGTCAGCCCCAGCATTTT
TRBJ1-3	many	-	TRBV6-5	CASSYSMLRAAGNTIYF	TGTGCCAGCAGTTACTCGATGCTTAGGGCAGCTGGAAACACCATATATTTT